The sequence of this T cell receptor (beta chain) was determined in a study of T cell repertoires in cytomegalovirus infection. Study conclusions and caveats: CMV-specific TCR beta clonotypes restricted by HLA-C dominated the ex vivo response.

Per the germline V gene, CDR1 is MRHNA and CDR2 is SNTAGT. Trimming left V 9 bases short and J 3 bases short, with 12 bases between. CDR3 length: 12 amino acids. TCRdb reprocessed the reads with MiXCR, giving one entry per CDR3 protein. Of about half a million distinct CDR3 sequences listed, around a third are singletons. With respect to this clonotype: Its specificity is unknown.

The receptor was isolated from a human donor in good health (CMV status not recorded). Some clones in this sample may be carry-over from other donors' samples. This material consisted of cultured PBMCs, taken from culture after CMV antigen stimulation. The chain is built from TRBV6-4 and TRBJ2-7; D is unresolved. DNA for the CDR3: TGTGCCAGAGATATCGGGTGCTACGAGCAGTACGTC. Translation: CARDIGCYEQYV.